Below are 23 T cell receptor beta chains sequenced from a single sample in a study of blood T cell repertoires in COVID-19 (dated by TCRdb to the early 2020s). Library generation was performed with the immunoSEQ multiplex PCR assay. TCRdb provides this immuneACCESS table in a form limited to in-frame rearrangements. Some clones are lacking; in checked studies, under half of them reflect an unresolved V gene, and why the rest are absent is not known. The table for this sample lists about 260,000 clones; roughly 79% of them were counted only once. The ten largest clones take up 1.9% of the sample. The sequencing sample was made of peripheral blood. The receptors come from a woman aged 80 or older with acute or convalescent COVID-19.

This chain links TRBV11-1 with TRBJ2-7; 8 bases line up with TRBD1. CDR1 is SGHAT and CDR2 is FQDESV in the germline V gene (reference sequence). The CDR3 is 14 amino acids. V shed 3 bases and J 3 bases; nucleotides not matched to a gene: 4. The CDR3 DNA is TGTGCCAGCAGCTTTATGACAGGGGACTACGAGCAGTACTTC. This encodes CASSFMTGDYEQYF.

This chain connects TRBV4-2 to TRBJ2-5, with 10 bases identical to TRBD2. Germline CDR1 is LGHNA and CDR2 is YNFKEQ. There are 17 residues in the CDR3. After removal of 2 bases from V and 0 bases from J, the junction contained 6 bases not matched to a gene. The CDR3 region is CASSQPSGSRYQETQYF. CDR3 coding DNA: TGTGCCAGCAGCCAACCTAGCGGGAGTCGGTACCAAGAGACCCAGTACTTC.

The rearrangement joins TRBV7-9 to TRBJ2-7, with 8 bases identical to TRBD2. The germline V gene encodes CDR1 SEHNR and CDR2 FQNEAQ (reference sequence). This CDR3 is built from 14 residues. The V segment lost 4 bases and the J segment 2 bases; nucleotides outside the gene matches: 4. The CDR3 nucleotides read TGTGCCAGCAGCTCGCCGGGACTAGCCTACGAGCAGTACTTC. This encodes CASSSPGLAYEQYF.

The V and J genes are TRBV12-3 or TRBV12-4 and TRBJ1-2; 8 bases are shared with TRBD1. Trimming removed 5 bases from V and 5 bases from J; junction bases left unmatched: 4. This CDR3 has 13 residues. CDR3 sequence: CASSRDRRYGYTF. CDR3 bases: TGTGCCAGCAGTAGGGACAGGAGGTATGGCTACACCTTC.

The chain employs TRBV3-1 (or the pseudogene TRBV3-2) and TRBJ1-3; a weak D match, TRBD1 (5 bases). The length of the CDR3 is 15 residues. V was shortened by 2 bases and J by 0 bases, with 8 bases between the two germline ends. In germline, CDR1 is LGHDT, CDR2 YNNKEL (reference sequence). CDR3 in DNA: TGTGCCAGCAGCCAACGCAGGGACTCTGGAAACACCATATATTTT. As protein: CASSQRRDSGNTIYF.

The rearrangement joins TRBV11-3 to TRBJ1-2; TRBD1 is a possible D gene (5 bases). The CDR3 loop spans 14 amino acids. V was trimmed by 1 base and J by 7 bases, leaving 13 bases between them. Germline V lookup: CDR1 SGHNT, CDR2 YENEEA. Written as DNA, the CDR3 is TGTGCCAGCAGCTTAGCGCGGGGGAAGTGTGGCTACACCTTC. Its protein product is CASSLARGKCGYTF.

The V gene is TRBV6-5, the J gene TRBJ1-5; D is perhaps TRBD1 (5 bases). V gave up 6 bases and J gave up 8 bases, with 20 bases separating them. Germline V gene sequence: CDR1 MNHEY, CDR2 SVGAGI. This CDR3 is built from 15 residues. The CDR3 nucleotides are TGTGCCAGCAGGGGGCTGGGTCTTCAAAAGGAGCCCCAGCATTTT. Translation gives CASRGLGLQKEPQHF.

This clone was counted between two and nine times. The V and J genes are TRBV21-1 and TRBJ1-2; TRBD1, as called in the table, went unchecked against the DNA. TRBV21-1 is described as a pseudogene. CDR3 size: 14 residues. CDR3 residues: CANHRRGQDYGYTF. In nucleotides, the CDR3 is TGTGCCAACCACAGGAGGGGGCAAGACTATGGCTACACCTTC.

This chain links TRBV11-2 with TRBJ2-3; 7 positions agree with TRBD1. Germline CDR1 reads SGHAT; CDR2 reads FQNNGV. Losses at the gene ends were 5 bases for V and 0 bases for J; bases not matched to a gene: 5. The CDR3 runs to 15 residues. The CDR3 coding sequence is TGTGCCAGCAGCCGGCAGGGGGTCAGCACAGATACGCAGTATTTT. Translation: CASSRQGVSTDTQYF.

This clone was observed a handful of times. CDR3 loop: CASSSRDTGELFF. CDR3 in DNA: TGTGCCAGCAGTTCCCGGGACACCGGGGAGCTGTTTTTT. V and J are TRBV12-3 or TRBV12-4 and TRBJ2-2; D not certain. CDR3 size: 13 residues. Trimming took 4 bases from V and 3 from J, leaving 6 bases between them.

On this clone: Different DNA sequences within this sample yield the same CDR3. Here the CDR3 reads CASSLGRQGGDTQYF. The DNA of the CDR3 is TGTGCCAGCAGCTTAGGGCGACAGGGGGGTGATACGCAGTATTTT. V and J are TRBV7-2 and TRBJ2-3; 9 positions match TRBD1. Germline CDR1 reads SGHTA; CDR2 reads FQGNSA. CDR3 length: 15 residues. Losses at the gene ends were 1 base for V and 6 bases for J; bases not matched to a gene: 5.

DNA for the CDR3: TGTGCCAGCAGCCGGCTCGGGACAGGGGAGACCCAGTACTTC. This codes for CASSRLGTGETQYF. V is TRBV3-1 (or the pseudogene TRBV3-2) and J is TRBJ2-5, with 9 bases that match TRBD1. CDR1 and CDR2 (germline): LGHDT, YNNKEL (reference sequence). The ends lost 4 bases at V and 5 bases at J; junction bases unmatched: 5. The CDR3 has 14 residues.

V usage is TRBV12-3 or TRBV12-4 and J usage is TRBJ2-1, with D possibly being TRBD1 (6 bases). Between the trimmed V and J ends, which lost 5 bases and 10 bases, there was a span of 15 bases. This CDR3 is built from 13 residues. The CDR3 reads CASSPGQTFEQFF. The CDR3 nucleotides read TGTGCCAGCAGTCCAGGACAGACTTTCGAGCAGTTCTTC.

The chain joins TRBV28 to TRBJ1-2, with a possible D match to TRBD1 (5 bases). The CDR3 spans 13 residues. V was shortened by 9 bases and J by 0 bases, with 11 bases between the two germline ends. CDR1 MDHEN and CDR2 SYDVKM come from the germline V gene. The CDR3 DNA sequence: TGTGCCAGTGAGACAGCAACTAACTATGGCTACACCTTC. Amino acid sequence: CASETATNYGYTF.

This chain links TRBV5-1 with TRBJ2-1; TRBD2 agrees at 10 bases. The V gene end was trimmed by 4 bases and the J gene end by 5 bases; junction bases not matched to a gene: 9. The germline V gene encodes CDR1 SGHRS and CDR2 YFSETQ. CDR3 length: 16 amino acids. CDR3: CASSKPTSGTDNEQFF. The DNA of the CDR3 is TGCGCCAGCAGCAAACCCACTAGCGGGACCGACAATGAGCAGTTCTTC. The whole variable domain, filled in from reference TRBV5-1 and TRBJ2-1, reads KAGVTQTPRYLIKTRGQQVTLSCSPISGHRSVSWYQQTPGQGLQFLFEYFSETQRNKGNFPGRFSGRQFSNSRSEMNVSTLELGDSALYLCASSKPTSGTDNEQFFGPGTRLTVL.

This clone was observed a single time. This chain connects TRBV25-1 to TRBJ2-7; 10 nucleotides line up with TRBD1. The length of the CDR3 is 14 residues. CDR1 and CDR2 (germline): MGHDK, SYGVNS. Germline trimming cut 10 bases from V and 2 bases from J; bases unmatched to any gene: 8. The CDR3 nucleotides read TGTGCCACCAACGGGGACAGGGGCACCTACGAGCAGTACTTC. This translates into CATNGDRGTYEQYF.

The chain employs TRBV28 and TRBJ2-1; perhaps TRBD2 as D (6 bases). Trimming removed 4 bases from V and 7 bases from J, with 17 bases in between. The CDR3 spans 15 residues. The germline V gene encodes CDR1 MDHEN and CDR2 SYDVKM. DNA for the CDR3: TGTGCCAGCAGTTCCGCGGGACCCATGGGGAATGAGCAGTTCTTC. It encodes CASSSAGPMGNEQFF.

The V call is TRBV7-2, the J call TRBJ2-7; 10 nucleotides line up with TRBD2. CDR1 is SGHTA and CDR2 is FQGNSA in the germline V gene. Unmatched junction bases numbered 6, after V lost 5 bases and J lost 2 bases. The CDR3 is 15 amino acids. The CDR3 DNA is TGTGCCAGCAGCCCTGGGACTAGCGACACCTACGAGCAGTACTTC. Translation: CASSPGTSDTYEQYF.

This clone was detected a few times. The chain has TRBV11-2 and TRBJ2-5, with 7 bases matching TRBD1. CDR1 is SGHAT and CDR2 is FQNNGV in the germline V gene. The CDR3 runs to 15 residues. V lost 4 bases to trimming and J lost 5 bases; unmatched junction nucleotides: 10. CDR3 region: CASSWGQRPPETQYF. CDR3 nucleotides: TGTGCCAGCAGCTGGGGACAGAGGCCCCCCGAGACCCAGTACTTC.

The gene calls are TRBV7-9 and TRBJ1-3; D gene uncertain. CDR3 length: 14 residues. Germline lookup yields CDR1 SEHNR and CDR2 FQNEAQ (reference sequence). Trimming stripped 5 bases from V and 2 bases from J, with 10 bases between. This CDR3 reads CASSRSTAGNTIYF. CDR3 in DNA: TGTGCCAGCAGCCGAAGCACAGCTGGAAACACCATATATTTT.

The rearrangement joins TRBV7-2 to TRBJ2-7; 7 bases are shared with TRBD1. Germline loops: CDR1 SGHTA, CDR2 FQGNSA. There are 14 residues in the CDR3. Trimming at V came to 3 bases and at J to 2 bases, leaving 4 bases not matched to a gene. In DNA form, the CDR3 reads TGTGCCAGCAGCTTTCGACAGGGCCCCTACGAGCAGTACTTC. Translated: CASSFRQGPYEQYF.

The V call is TRBV5-1, the J call TRBJ2-5, with 9 bases lining up with TRBD2. Germline-derived CDR1 and CDR2 are SGHRS and YFSETQ. This CDR3 has 15 residues. The V and J ends lost 0 bases and 2 bases, in that order; junction bases with no gene match: 2. DNA for the CDR3: TGCGCCAGCAGCTTGGCCGCGGGGGGGCAAGAGACCCAGTACTTC. This translates into CASSLAAGGQETQYF.

This chain joins TRBV29-1 and TRBJ2-3; 9 bases map to TRBD1. CDR1 and CDR2 (germline): SQVTM, ANQGSEA. J lost 5 bases, V lost 7 bases, and 7 bases had no gene match. This CDR3 has 13 residues. CDR3 amino acids: CSERDRAKDTQYF. The DNA for the CDR3 is TGCAGCGAACGGGACAGGGCTAAAGATACGCAGTATTTT.